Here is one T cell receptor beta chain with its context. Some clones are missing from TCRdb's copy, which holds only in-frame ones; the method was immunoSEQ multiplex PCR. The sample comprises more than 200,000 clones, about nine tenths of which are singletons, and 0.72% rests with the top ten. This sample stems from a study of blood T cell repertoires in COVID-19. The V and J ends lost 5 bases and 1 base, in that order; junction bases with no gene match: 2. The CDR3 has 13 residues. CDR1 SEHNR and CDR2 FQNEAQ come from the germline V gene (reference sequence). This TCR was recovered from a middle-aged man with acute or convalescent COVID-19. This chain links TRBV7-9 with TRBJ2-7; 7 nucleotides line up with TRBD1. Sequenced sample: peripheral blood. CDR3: CASSHRGSYEQYF. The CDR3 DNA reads TGTGCCAGCAGCCACAGGGGATCCTACGAGCAGTACTTC.